The following is a TCR beta chain sequence with its context. The sample originates from a study of blood T cell repertoires in COVID-19. Study-level background: There were acute and convalescent COVID-19 samples, and they came from the United States, Italy and Spain.

Under the authors' procedure: Estimated nucleated cell counts came from reference gene primer amplification. Generated by immunoSEQ multiplex PCR, the TCRdb table keeps only in-frame clones and is missing some. V and J calls and clone size are as listed in that table; D and trimming were resolved from the DNA. The sample holds some 100,000 clones, almost 80% seen once. Between the trimmed V and J ends, which lost 7 bases and 2 bases, there was a span of 18 bases. Germline V gives CDR1 LNHDA, CDR2 SQIVND (reference sequence). The CDR3 is 15 residues long. The chain recombines TRBV19 with TRBJ2-7; maybe TRBD2 (5 bases). The sequence derives from a man in his 70s with active or convalescent COVID-19. Source material: peripheral blood. The CDR3 region is CASISRVLEAYEQYF. The CDR3 DNA is TGTGCCAGTATATCGAGGGTTCTGGAAGCCTACGAGCAGTACTTC.